The table lists the clone carrying this TCR beta chain with a few counts. The data are from a study of identical twins. The V end lost 8 bases, the J end lost 0 bases, and 11 bases lay between the germline ends. Per germline, CDR1 DFQATT and CDR2 SNEGSKA (reference sequence). There are 13 residues in the CDR3. TCRdb analysed the 5' RACE reads with MiXCR anew, one entry per CDR3 protein. The data contain 1.5 million to 2 million distinct CDR3 sequences, under 35% of them seen just once; the ten biggest clones take up 0.25% to 0.3%. The specimen was cord blood. V gene TRBV20-1 combines with J gene TRBJ2-1, with D tentatively TRBD2 (6 bases). This receptor was taken from a newborn girl in good health. The DNA of the CDR3 is TGCAGTCCTTCCGGGAGCTCCTACAATGAGCAGTTCTTC. It codes for CSPSGSSYNEQFF.